This T cell receptor beta chain was sequenced in a study of blood T cell repertoires in COVID-19 (dated by TCRdb to between 2020 and 2021). General notes on the study: Samples covering the acute and convalescent phases of COVID-19 were provided by collaborators in the United States, Italy and Spain. A freely available public database, intended as a resource for researchers studying the immune response to SARS-CoV-2, is where the repertoires were released. The material from the prospective study consisted of cDNA or gDNA derived from T cells, B-cell-depleted T cells, or PBMCs. Subjects who had been exposed to COVID-19, were actively infected with it, or had recovered from it provided the deeply sampled blood TCRbeta repertoires that made up the dataset. The samples were drawn from two sources: the first 160 participants of the ongoing ImmuneRACE study, and fewer than 1,500 subjects contributed by 6 global collaborators. The sample metadata nearly always contained a de-identified subject ID, COVID-19 status, age in years and sex. Where available, HLA class I and class II types were taken from metadata supplied by the sample provider and were not determined by assay-based typing. What the work shows at the level of the full study, not this receptor alone: Clinical and demographic metadata were provided uncurated, with the amount varying by source and participant.

On this clone itself: Its target antigen remains unknown. Base qualities are not recorded, but no much larger clone differs from it by a single base.

TCRbeta CDR3 regions were amplified from genomic DNA using the immunoSEQ Assay, a bias-controlled multiplex PCR. The original methods were these. The number of nucleated cells in each sample was estimated from the amplification of reference gene primers within the assay. To quantify the absolute abundance of each unique TCRbeta CDR3 rearrangement, sequence reads were collapsed and filtered. Productive Simpson clonality was computed per sample as the square root of Simpson's diversity index over productive rearrangements. TCRdb mirrors the immuneACCESS table, restricted to in-frame sequences. Some clones are absent from its copies; in checked studies, under half trace to an unresolved V gene, and the reason for the others is unknown. V, J and clone size reflect that table, while D and trimming were determined from the DNA. This sample is represented by just over 300,000 clones; around 89% of them were singletons. Approximately 8.8% of the sample is held by the ten biggest clonotypes.

Participants in the prospective study were enrolled through a virtual design, were aged about 18 to 90 years, and lived in 20 to 30 United States geographic areas. Cohort assignment in the prospective study relied on participant-reported clinical history from a screening survey and a study questionnaire. For ImmuneRACE Cohort 3, a participant was defined as recovered based on two consecutive negative NP/OP PCR tests, clearance by a healthcare professional, or resolution of symptoms. Each participant in the prospective study had whole blood, serum and a nasopharyngeal or oropharyngeal swab collected by mobile phlebotomists. Participants in the prospective study had the option to provide additional blood draws and questionnaires over a 2-month period. Before DNA extraction, prospective study blood samples were shipped either frozen or at room temperature. V lost 5 bases and J lost 8 bases; the stretch between them is 15 bases long. Counted from cysteine to phenylalanine, this CDR3 has 13 amino acids. Kept here is only the CDR3 DNA, which spans 39 bases and is read in frame from base 1. The germline V gene sets CDR1 to MNHEY and CDR2 to SVGAGI.

The source of this sequence is a woman aged 40-49 years who had recovered from COVID-19. The specimen sequenced was PBMCs or T cells enriched from blood (not recorded which). Here the chain combines TRBV6-5 and TRBJ1-2, with the D gene not clear enough to name. The CDR3 corresponds to CASSPDSSGGYTF. The DNA sequence is TGTGCCAGCAGTCCCGACTCCTCGGGGGGCTACACCTTC.